This T cell receptor (beta chain) was recovered during a study of T cell responses to AZD1222 COVID-19 vaccine. As for the study in general: The analysis combined second doses at about 4 or about 12 weeks. Study-wide results and limits: Variant regions that are unmutated are reportedly the target of nearly half of spike-specific TCRs. Once two AZD1222 doses were given, Spike-specific TCR breadth and depth went up. Spike-wide coverage was observed for vaccine-associated CD4 TCRs, with dominant responses at 160-218 and 743-854.

Comments on this clone: Its antigen remains unknown.

Sequenced by immunoSEQ multiplex PCR; TCRdb stores in-frame clones only, minus some. Among around 160,000 clones, about 91% were seen once, and the ten largest hold more than 12%. Germline V gene data show CDR1 as SEHNR and CDR2 as FQNEAQ (reference sequence). This CDR3 comprises 14 residues. With 4 bases removed from V and 3 bases from J, the gap between germline ends came to 13 bases. The source was peripheral blood, collected on day 0 of AZD1222 vaccination. V and J are TRBV7-9 and TRBJ2-7; D unresolved. The receptor was isolated from an adult in good health. The CDR3 DNA reads TGTGCCAGCAGCTCTCCTCCCATTAACTACGAGCAGTACTTC. Its translation is CASSSPPINYEQYF.